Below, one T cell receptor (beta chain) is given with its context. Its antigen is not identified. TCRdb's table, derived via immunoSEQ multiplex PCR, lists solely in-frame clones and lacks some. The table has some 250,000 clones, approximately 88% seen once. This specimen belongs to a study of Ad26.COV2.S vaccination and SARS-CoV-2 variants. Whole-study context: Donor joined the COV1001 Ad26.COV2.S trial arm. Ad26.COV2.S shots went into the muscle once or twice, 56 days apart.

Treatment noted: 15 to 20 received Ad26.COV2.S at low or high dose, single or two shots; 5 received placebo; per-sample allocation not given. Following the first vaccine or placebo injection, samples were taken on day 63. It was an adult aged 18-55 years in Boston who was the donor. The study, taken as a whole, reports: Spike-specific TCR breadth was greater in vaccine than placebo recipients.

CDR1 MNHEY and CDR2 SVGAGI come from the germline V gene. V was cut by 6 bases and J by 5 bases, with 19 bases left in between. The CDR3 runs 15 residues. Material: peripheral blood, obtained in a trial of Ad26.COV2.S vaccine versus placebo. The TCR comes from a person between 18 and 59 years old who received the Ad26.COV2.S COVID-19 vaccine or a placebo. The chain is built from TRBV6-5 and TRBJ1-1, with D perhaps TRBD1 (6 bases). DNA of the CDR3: TGTGCCAGCAGCCCAGGGGTTTCGGGGAGGACTGAAGCTTTCTTT. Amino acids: CASSPGVSGRTEAFF.